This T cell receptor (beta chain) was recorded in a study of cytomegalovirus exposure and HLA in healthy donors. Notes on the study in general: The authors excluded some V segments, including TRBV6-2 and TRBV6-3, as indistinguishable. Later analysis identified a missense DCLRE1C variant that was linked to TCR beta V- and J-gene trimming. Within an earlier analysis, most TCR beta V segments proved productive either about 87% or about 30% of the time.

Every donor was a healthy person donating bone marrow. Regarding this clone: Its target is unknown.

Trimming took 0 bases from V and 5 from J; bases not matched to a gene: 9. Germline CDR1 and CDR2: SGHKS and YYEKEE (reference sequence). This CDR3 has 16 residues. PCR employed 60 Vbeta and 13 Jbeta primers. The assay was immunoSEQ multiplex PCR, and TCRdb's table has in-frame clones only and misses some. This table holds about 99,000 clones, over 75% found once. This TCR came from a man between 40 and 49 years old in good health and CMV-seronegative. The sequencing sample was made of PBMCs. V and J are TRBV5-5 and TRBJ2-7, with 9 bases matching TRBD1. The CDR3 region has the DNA TGTGCCAGCAGCTTGGCCCCGGGACAGGGAAACCACGAGCAGTACTTC. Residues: CASSLAPGQGNHEQYF.